These T cell receptor beta chains were read from a single sample in a study of OX40 agonist ivuxolimab in advanced cancers. Repertoires were generated with immunoSEQ multiplex PCR, while TCRdb's copy carries only in-frame clones and drops some. The sample holds 82,000 or so clones; more than 80% are singletons and the top ten take under 3%. Specimen: CD4+ or CD8+ T cells sorted from blood, collected in a trial of the OX40 agonist ivuxolimab. The receptors were sampled from an adult with an advanced solid tumor such as melanoma, head and neck, liver or kidney cancer. Both conserved end residues are part of each CDR3. Fields, in order: clone size, V gene, D gene, J gene, CDR3 protein, CDR3 DNA. The D gene is left open where the match is weak. The size field is filled for only some rows; it gives once, few, many or a size class.

>-|TRBV29-1|TRBD1|TRBJ1-1
CSVVRGQSTEAFF
TGCAGCGTTGTGAGGGGACAGAGCACTGAAGCTTTCTTT
>-|TRBV2|-|TRBJ1-2
CASSETPWGGYTF
TGTGCCAGCAGTGAAACCCCCTGGGGAGGCTACACCTTC
>-|TRBV29-1|TRBD1|TRBJ1-2
CSVEDRRDYGYTF
TGCAGCGTTGAGGACAGGAGGGACTACGGCTACACCTTC
>-|TRBV28|TRBD1|TRBJ2-7
CASRPQGPHYEQYF
TGTGCCAGCAGACCACAGGGGCCTCACTACGAGCAGTACTTC
>-|TRBV25-1|TRBD1|TRBJ1-5
CASSERGTGGNQPQHF
TGTGCCAGCAGTGAAAGGGGGACAGGGGGCAATCAGCCCCAGCATTTT
>-|TRBV4-1|TRBD1|TRBJ1-2
CASSRQGGGYTF
TGCGCCAGCAGCCGACAGGGGGGTGGCTACACCTTC
>few|TRBV28|-|TRBJ2-2
CASSPPRGTGELFF
TGTGCCAGCAGCCCCCCGCGTGGAACCGGGGAGCTGTTTTTT
>-|TRBV11-3|TRBD2|TRBJ2-1
CASGRGGDIYNEQFF
TGTGCCAGCGGCCGGGGGGGCGATATCTACAATGAGCAGTTCTTC
>-|TRBV6-1|TRBD2|TRBJ2-1
CASSDGGGQFF
TGTGCCAGCAGTGACGGGGGGGGGCAGTTCTTC
>-|TRBV4-3|TRBD2|TRBJ2-5
CASSQAWRGGQETQYF
TGCGCCAGCAGCCAAGCTTGGCGGGGGGGCCAAGAGACCCAGTACTTC
>-|TRBV6-5|-|TRBJ1-5
CASSFRRSNQPQHF
TGTGCCAGCAGTTTCCGGCGTAGCAATCAGCCCCAGCATTTT
>-|TRBV7-3|-|TRBJ2-3
CASSLYATLGTDTQYF
TGTGCCAGCAGCTTATATGCTACCCTGGGCACAGATACGCAGTATTTT